This TCR beta chain was recovered during a study of beta chain features in type 1 diabetes. With respect to this clone: Its antigen remains unidentified.

What was sequenced were expressed TCRB transcripts, since all of the isolated RNA had been reverse transcribed. Data came from immunoSEQ multiplex PCR; TCRdb stores just in-frame clones and leaves some out. The sample lists 360,000 or so clones; less than 20% were seen once. Each sorted population was over 95% pure. Study-level results: High-TCR-expressing cells could be over-represented by cDNA sequencing.

Material: naive CD4+ T cells from blood. The clonotype originates from a woman aged 18 to 35 in good health.

CDR3 residues: CAWRLREGSYGYTF. CDR3 nucleotides: TGTGCCTGGAGACTCCGAGAGGGCAGCTATGGCTACACCTTC. V usage is TRBV30 and J usage is TRBJ1-2, with no clear D. Germline loops: CDR1 GTSNPN, CDR2 SVGIG (reference sequence). V shed 3 bases and J shed 4 bases, with 15 bases lying between them. This CDR3 is built from 14 residues.